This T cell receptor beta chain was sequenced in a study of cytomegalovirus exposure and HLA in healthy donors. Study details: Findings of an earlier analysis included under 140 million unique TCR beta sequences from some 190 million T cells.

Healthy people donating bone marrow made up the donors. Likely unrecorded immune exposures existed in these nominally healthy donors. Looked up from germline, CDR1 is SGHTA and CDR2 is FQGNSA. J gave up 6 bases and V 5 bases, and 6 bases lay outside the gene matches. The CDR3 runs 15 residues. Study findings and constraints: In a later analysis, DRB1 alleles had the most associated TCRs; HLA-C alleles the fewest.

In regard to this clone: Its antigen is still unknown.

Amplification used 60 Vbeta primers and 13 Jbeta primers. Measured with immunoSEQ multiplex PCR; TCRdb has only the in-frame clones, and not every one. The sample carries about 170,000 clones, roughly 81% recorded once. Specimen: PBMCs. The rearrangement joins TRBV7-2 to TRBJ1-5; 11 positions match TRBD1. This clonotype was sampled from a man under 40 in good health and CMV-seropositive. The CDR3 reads CASSPGQGAGQPQHF. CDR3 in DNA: TGTGCCAGCAGCCCTGGACAGGGGGCGGGTCAGCCCCAGCATTTT.